The clone carrying this TCR beta chain came up many times. The record originates from a study of T cells in Graves' hyperthyroidism and ophthalmopathy. RNA transcripts gave rise to amplified TCR beta CDR3 regions. Initially, a first-round RT-PCR of the TCR CDR3 employed the HTBI primer set. TCRdb re-called the multiplex PCR reads with MiXCR, one entry per CDR3 protein. The sample lists roughly 500,000 distinct CDR3 sequences, roughly 24% occurring once. Germline values: CDR1 MNHEY, CDR2 SVGAGI. The V end was cut by 2 bases, the J end by 8 bases, with 4 bases between. CDR3 size: 11 residues. The chain combines TRBV6-5 with TRBJ1-3; unclear D gene. This receptor was taken from a woman aged 30 to 39 with Graves' ophthalmopathy. Specimen: blood. The CDR3 DNA is TGTGCCAGCAGTTACGGCGACACCATATATTTT. It encodes CASSYGDTIYF.